The 10 T cell receptor beta chains given below trace back to one sample, sequenced in a study of human T cells and chemical hapten exposure. Stated time point: patch test 1, 2 weeks after DPC sensitization. Sample treatment: therapeutic diphenylcyclopropenone sensitization with weekly scalp DPC. TCRdb reprocessed the RACE reads with MiXCR, giving one entry per CDR3 protein. The table has roughly 360,000 distinct CDR3 sequences, 4.8% seen once; the top ten hold 2% to 2.5%. Sequencing used whole blood, obtained in connection with sensitization to the hapten diphenylcyclopropenone (DPC). The receptors shown here come from a woman aged 50 to 60 with alopecia areata. Some clones in this sample may be carry-over from other donors' samples.

This clonotype was seen repeatedly, ten times or more. V and J are TRBV12-3 or TRBV12-4 and TRBJ2-5; 8 bases line up with TRBD1. This CDR3 is built from 12 residues. V lost 8 bases and J lost 5; bases outside the gene matches: 4. The CDR3 protein is CASGTGGETQYF. In DNA, the CDR3 is TGTGCCAGCGGGACAGGTGGGGAGACCCAGTACTTC.

This chain uses TRBV28 with TRBJ2-5; 8 nucleotides align to TRBD2. Germline loops: CDR1 MDHEN, CDR2 SYDVKM. There are 16 residues in the CDR3. Unmatched junction bases numbered 11, after V lost 5 bases and J lost 3 bases. CDR3 region: CASSPYISGAEETQYF. In DNA form, the CDR3 reads TGTGCCAGCAGTCCTTACATTAGCGGGGCCGAAGAGACCCAGTACTTC.

This clonotype was counted at least ten times. The rearrangement joins TRBV5-1 to TRBJ2-3, with 7 bases matching TRBD1. V was pared by 7 bases and J by 15 bases, with 11 bases of the junction left unmatched. Germline V gene data show CDR1 as SGHRS and CDR2 as YFSETQ. The CDR3 covers 11 residues. The CDR3 loop reads CASERQGAFYF. DNA for the CDR3: TGCGCCAGCGAACGACAGGGCGCTTTTTATTTT.

This clonotype has just a few counts. V is TRBV13 and J is TRBJ2-2; 7 bases fit TRBD2. The CDR3 runs 14 residues. The germline V gene encodes CDR1 PRHDT and CDR2 FYEKMQ (reference sequence). J lost 4 bases, V lost 5 bases, and 4 bases had no gene match. DNA of the CDR3: TGTGCCAGCAGCCCCTCTAGCGGCACCGGGGAGCTGTTTTTT. Its protein is CASSPSSGTGELFF.

There are many counts of this clonotype. This chain uses TRBV12-3 or TRBV12-4 with TRBJ1-6, with 9 bases fitting TRBD1. This CDR3 is built from 15 residues. Trimming at V came to 2 bases and at J to 9 bases, leaving 5 bases not matched to a gene. The CDR3 nucleotides read TGTGCCAGCAGTTTAAGACAGGGGGATAGTTCACCCCTCCACTTT. Its translation is CASSLRQGDSSPLHF.

This clonotype was seen ten or more times. This chain links TRBV20-1 with TRBJ2-5; no firm D call. Trimming took off 5 bases at V and 4 bases at J, with 14 bases between the two ends. Germline CDR1 is DFQATT and CDR2 is SNEGSKA (reference sequence). The CDR3 extends over 13 amino acids. In DNA form, the CDR3 reads TGCAGTGCTGCCAGCCCCTCGGTAGAGACCCAGTACTTC. Translated: CSAASPSVETQYF.

In its sample, this clonotype was seen many times. A junction boundary mismatches the germline segment, possibly from a read error. V gene TRBV12-3 or TRBV12-4 combines with J gene TRBJ2-7; D possibly corresponds to TRBD2 (6 bases). This CDR3 spans 14 amino acids. CDR3 in DNA: TGTGCCAGCAGTGTAGCGGTTGGTATGGGCGAGCAGTACTTC. Translation: CASSVAVGMGEQYF.

Only a few counts were recorded for this clonotype. The rearrangement links TRBV10-3 to TRBJ2-1; tentatively, D is TRBD2 (6 bases). CDR3 length: 15 amino acids. Germline CDR1 ENHRY, CDR2 SYGVKD. V lost 4 bases and J 10 bases, leaving 20 bases between the germline ends. In nucleotides, the CDR3 is TGTGCCATCAGTGGGCCGGGACTGACCCGACGGGAGCAGTTCTTC. Protein: CAISGPGLTRREQFF.

This clonotype was counted between two and nine times. The genes are TRBV2 and TRBJ2-5, with D possibly called TRBD1 or TRBD2 (5 bases each). Trimming removed 2 bases at V and 7 bases at J, with 17 bases between. From germline, CDR1 is SNHLY and CDR2 FYNNEI. This CDR3 contains 15 residues. The CDR3 coding sequence is TGTGCCAGCAGTGAAATCTCAGGGACCGGAGGGACCCAGTACTTC. The encoded protein is CASSEISGTGGTQYF.

This clonotype was detected many times. V gene TRBV12-2 combines with J gene TRBJ1-1; the DNA was not used to check the table's D call, TRBD1. TRBV12-2 is labeled a pseudogene. The CDR3 contains 11 residues. The CDR3: CASRLRVEAFF. The DNA of the CDR3 is TGTGCAAGTCGCCTCAGGGTTGAAGCTTTCTTT.